A selection of T cell receptor beta chains follows, all from one sample in a study of regulatory T cells in long-lasting Graves disease. TCRdb re-called the multiplex PCR reads through MiXCR, storing one row per CDR3 protein. The sample gives 600,000 to 650,000 distinct CDR3 sequences, 16% of which show up once; 15% to 20% is in the top ten. A further study also used this sample, focusing on T cells in Graves' hyperthyroidism and ophthalmopathy.

Source: peripheral blood mononuclear cells (PBMCs), taken at new diagnosis, from a patient treated with antithyroid drugs. These receptors all stem from a woman aged 25 to 45 with Graves disease. CDR3s leave out the opening cysteine and the closing phenylalanine or tryptophan.

TRBJ1-4	TRBV2	ASSEQGEEKLF
TRBJ2-2	TRBV2	ASSEEAGASGSAGELF
TRBJ2-4	TRBV27	ASISFSLAKNIQY
TRBJ2-3	TRBV28	ASSSAWGQGSTDTQY
TRBJ1-2	TRBV5-1	ASRSGQGAGGYT
TRBJ2-1	TRBV7-9	ASSTDLTGGQQF
TRBJ2-2	TRBV3-1	ASSPGGRSGGGLF
TRBJ1-5	TRBV19	ASKSDRGGNQPQH
TRBJ1-5	TRBV28	ASSPGTGPQRPQH
TRBJ2-1	TRBV28	ASSPWTSGTYNEQF
TRBJ1-1	TRBV12-3/TRBV12-4	ASSFSGGFTEAF
TRBJ2-2	TRBV29-1	SVERRDTGELF
TRBJ2-1	TRBV10-3	AISAATQGAWEQF
TRBJ1-6	TRBV12-3/TRBV12-4	ASSPGSLNSPLH
TRBJ2-7	TRBV5-1	ASSFPGQSSYEQY
TRBJ2-2	TRBV19	ASSHKTGILTGELF
TRBJ1-5	TRBV18	ASSPANNQPQH
TRBJ2-7	TRBV12-3/TRBV12-4	ASSLSGRRVYEQY
TRBJ2-3	TRBV20-1	SASRPGLADNTQY
TRBJ1-1	TRBV5-1	ASSRGSITEAF